This T cell receptor beta chain was captured in a study of tissue T cells after allogeneic stem cell transplantation. Study-wide results and caveats: Shared clones across patients were few; motif clustering revealed tissue-specific shared signatures. Anatomically similar tissues had similar TCR repertoires within each patient.

As for time point: mouse harvest day 14 after allogeneic transplant. Mouse grafts combined 10^7 T-cell-depleted bone marrow cells with 10^6 splenic CD5+ T cells. This mouse GVHD model was MHC-mismatched B6 to BALB/c, profiled day 7 or 14. V lost 5 bases and J lost 0; bases outside the gene matches: 6. Per the germline V gene, CDR1 is SGHDT and CDR2 is FRDEAV. CDR3 length equals 16 residues. In this sample, this clone is large. Antigen specificity is unknown. Gene labels here are mouse ones. The CDR3 end falls 1 residue outside the read, so it is completed with the germline J gene. This table comes from immunoSEQ multiplex PCR, and its TCRdb copy is limited to in-frame clones, with some not included. The sample holds approximately 1,600 clones, roughly 48% seen once.

The chain joins TRBV14 to TRBJ2-4, with TRBD2 identical over 10 bases. Sequenced material: spleen. The sequence derives from a female BALB/c mouse given C57BL/6 T cells with graft-versus-host disease after an allogeneic hematopoietic cell transplant. The sequenced CDR3 bases are TGTGCCAGCAGCCAACTGGGGGGGGCTAGTCAAAACACCTTGTAC. It is translated as CASSQLGGASQNTLY. From start to end, the CDR3 is CASSQLGGASQNTLYF.